This is a list of T cell receptor beta chains from one sample in a study of shared clonotypes between healthy human individuals. Repertoires were generated with immunoSEQ multiplex PCR, while TCRdb's copy carries only in-frame clones and drops some. The sample lists nearly 500,000 clones; roughly four fifths were seen once. The sequenced material came from PBMCs. These receptors originate from a woman aged 40 to 50 in good health. Some clones in this sample may be carry-over from other donors' samples. The CDR3 runs from the conserved cysteine through the conserved F or W. The D gene is left open where the match is weak. Clone size, where shown, is once, few, many, or a class for clones that have expanded.

d_gene: -
abundance: -
v_gene: TRBV15
j_gene: TRBJ2-3
CDR3nt: TGTGCCACCAGCAGAGACTACGTTTCTCGCACAGATACGCAGTATTTT
CDR3aa: CATSRDYVSRTDTQYF

d_gene: -
abundance: -
v_gene: TRBV5-4
j_gene: TRBJ2-1
CDR3nt: TGTGCCAGCAGCCGAAATCCTGGGAGTGGGGATGAGCAGTTCTTC
CDR3aa: CASSRNPGSGDEQFF

d_gene: -
abundance: -
v_gene: TRBV9
j_gene: TRBJ1-5
CDR3nt: TGTGCCAGCAGCGGGGAGGGGACTCAGCCCCAGCATTTT
CDR3aa: CASSGEGTQPQHF

d_gene: -
abundance: -
v_gene: TRBV28
j_gene: TRBJ2-1
CDR3nt: TGTGCCAGCAAGTCGAGCGTTGCGGGGAATGAGCAGTTCTTC
CDR3aa: CASKSSVAGNEQFF

d_gene: TRBD2
abundance: many
v_gene: TRBV5-1
j_gene: TRBJ2-1
CDR3nt: TGCGCCAGCAGCTCCGGGACTAGCGGGACCGAGCAGTTCTTC
CDR3aa: CASSSGTSGTEQFF

d_gene: -
abundance: -
v_gene: TRBV28
j_gene: TRBJ1-2
CDR3nt: TGTGCCAGCAGTTTGGCAGGGGCTTTGGATAACTATGGCTACACCTTC
CDR3aa: CASSLAGALDNYGYTF

d_gene: TRBD2
abundance: few
v_gene: TRBV11-2
j_gene: TRBJ2-3
CDR3nt: TGTGCCAGCAGCTCACCCGGTCCACTAGCGGGATTGGCAGATACGCAGTATTTT
CDR3aa: CASSSPGPLAGLADTQYF

d_gene: TRBD2
abundance: -
v_gene: TRBV6-1
j_gene: TRBJ2-4
CDR3nt: TGTGCCAGCAGTGATTCACTAGCGGGAGTAGCCAAAAACATTCAGTACTTC
CDR3aa: CASSDSLAGVAKNIQYF

d_gene: TRBD1
abundance: -
v_gene: TRBV4-2
j_gene: TRBJ2-7
CDR3nt: TGTGCCAGCAGCCCACCGATGGGGGGACAGGGGGCCTACGAGCAGTACTTC
CDR3aa: CASSPPMGGQGAYEQYF

d_gene: -
abundance: once
v_gene: TRBV6-5
j_gene: TRBJ2-3
CDR3nt: TGTGCCAGCAGGGACTCCCGGCAGTCATATACGCAGTATTTT
CDR3aa: CASRDSRQSYTQYF

d_gene: TRBD1
abundance: -
v_gene: TRBV9
j_gene: TRBJ2-2
CDR3nt: TGTGCCAGCAGCGTAGTGGACAGGGTCGTCACCGGGGAGCTGTTTTTT
CDR3aa: CASSVVDRVVTGELFF